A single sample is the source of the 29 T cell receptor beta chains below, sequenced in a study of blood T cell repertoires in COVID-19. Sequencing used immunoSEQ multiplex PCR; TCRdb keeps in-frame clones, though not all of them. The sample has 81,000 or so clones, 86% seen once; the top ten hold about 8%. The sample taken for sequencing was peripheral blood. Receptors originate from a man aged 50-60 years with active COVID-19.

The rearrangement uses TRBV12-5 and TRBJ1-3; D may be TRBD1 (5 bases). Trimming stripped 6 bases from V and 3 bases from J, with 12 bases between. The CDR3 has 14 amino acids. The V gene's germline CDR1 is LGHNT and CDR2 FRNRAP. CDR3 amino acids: CASGSGGGGNTIYF. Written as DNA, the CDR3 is TGTGCTAGTGGATCGGGGGGAGGTGGAAACACCATATATTTT.

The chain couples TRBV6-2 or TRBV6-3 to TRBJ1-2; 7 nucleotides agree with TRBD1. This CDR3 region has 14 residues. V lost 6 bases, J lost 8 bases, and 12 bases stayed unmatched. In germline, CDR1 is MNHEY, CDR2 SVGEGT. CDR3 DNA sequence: TGTGCCAGCAGGCCTCCTGGGACAGCTCCCGGCTACACCTTC. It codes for CASRPPGTAPGYTF.

The DNA of the CDR3 is TGTGCCAGCAGACTGGACGGGGGGGAGCAGTACTTC. This gives the protein CASRLDGGEQYF. The chain has TRBV6-5 and TRBJ2-7, with 7 nucleotides matching TRBD2. V shed 6 bases, J shed 7 bases, and the junction held 6 bases outside the gene matches. Germline loops: CDR1 MNHEY, CDR2 SVGAGI. The CDR3 is made up of 12 amino acids.

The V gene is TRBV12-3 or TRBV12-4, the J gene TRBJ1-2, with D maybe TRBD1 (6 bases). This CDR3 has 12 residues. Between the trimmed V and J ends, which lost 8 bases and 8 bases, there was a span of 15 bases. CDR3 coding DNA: TGTGCCAGCGGTGGTCCAGGGGAGGGCTACACCTTC. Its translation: CASGGPGEGYTF.

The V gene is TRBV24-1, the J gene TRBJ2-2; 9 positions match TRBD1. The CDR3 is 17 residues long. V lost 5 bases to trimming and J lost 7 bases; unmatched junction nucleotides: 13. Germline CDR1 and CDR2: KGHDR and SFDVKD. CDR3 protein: CATSGNSGTGIYGELFF. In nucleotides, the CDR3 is TGTGCCACCAGTGGGAATTCCGGGACAGGGATTTACGGGGAGCTGTTTTTT.

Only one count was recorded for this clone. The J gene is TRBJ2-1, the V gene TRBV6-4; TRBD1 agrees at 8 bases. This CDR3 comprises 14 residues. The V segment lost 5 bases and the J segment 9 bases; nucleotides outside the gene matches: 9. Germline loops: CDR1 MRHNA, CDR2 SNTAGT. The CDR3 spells CASSSDRDQSEQFF. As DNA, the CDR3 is TGTGCCAGCAGTTCGGACAGGGACCAAAGTGAGCAGTTCTTC.

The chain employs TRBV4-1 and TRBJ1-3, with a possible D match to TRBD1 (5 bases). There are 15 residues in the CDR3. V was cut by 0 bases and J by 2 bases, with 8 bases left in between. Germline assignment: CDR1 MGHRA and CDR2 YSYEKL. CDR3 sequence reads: CASSQDQGTGNTIYF. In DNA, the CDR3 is TGCGCCAGCAGCCAAGACCAGGGTACTGGAAACACCATATATTTT.

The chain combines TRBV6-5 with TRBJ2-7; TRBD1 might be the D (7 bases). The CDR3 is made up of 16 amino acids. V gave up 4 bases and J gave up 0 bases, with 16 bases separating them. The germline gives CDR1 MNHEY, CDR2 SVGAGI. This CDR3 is CASSLPGGLSSYEQYF. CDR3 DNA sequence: TGTGCCAGCAGTTTGCCAGGGGGGCTCAGCTCCTACGAGCAGTACTTC.

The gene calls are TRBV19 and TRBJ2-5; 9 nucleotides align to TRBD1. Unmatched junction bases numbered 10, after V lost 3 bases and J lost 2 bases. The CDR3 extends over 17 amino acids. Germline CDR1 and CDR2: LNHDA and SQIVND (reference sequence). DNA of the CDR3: TGTGCCAGTAGTATTTTTGGACAGGGGTCCCTACAAGAGACCCAGTACTTC. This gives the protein CASSIFGQGSLQETQYF.

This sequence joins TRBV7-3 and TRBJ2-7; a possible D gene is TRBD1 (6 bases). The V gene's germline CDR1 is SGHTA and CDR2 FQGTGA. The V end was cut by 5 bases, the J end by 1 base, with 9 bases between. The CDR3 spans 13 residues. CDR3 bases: TGTGCCAGCAGCGTCGACAGGTCCTACGAGCAGTACTTC. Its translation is CASSVDRSYEQYF.

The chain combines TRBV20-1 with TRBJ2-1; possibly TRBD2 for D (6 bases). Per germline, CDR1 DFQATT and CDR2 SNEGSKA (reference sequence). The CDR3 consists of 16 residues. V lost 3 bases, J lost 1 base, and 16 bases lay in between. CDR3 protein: CSASPLEGVSYNEQFF. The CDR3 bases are TGCAGTGCTAGTCCCTTGGAGGGTGTTTCCTACAATGAGCAGTTCTTC.

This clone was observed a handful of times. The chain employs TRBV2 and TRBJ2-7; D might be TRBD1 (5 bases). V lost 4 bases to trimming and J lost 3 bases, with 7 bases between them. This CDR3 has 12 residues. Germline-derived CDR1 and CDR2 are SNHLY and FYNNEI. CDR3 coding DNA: TGTGCCAGCAGTGGTCAGGGCTACGAGCAGTACTTC. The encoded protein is CASSGQGYEQYF.

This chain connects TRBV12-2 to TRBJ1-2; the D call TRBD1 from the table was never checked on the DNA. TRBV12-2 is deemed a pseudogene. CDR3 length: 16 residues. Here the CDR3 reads CASRLGDRGRGNGYTF. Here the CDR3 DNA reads TGTGCAAGTCGCTTAGGCGACAGGGGACGAGGAAATGGCTACACCTTC.

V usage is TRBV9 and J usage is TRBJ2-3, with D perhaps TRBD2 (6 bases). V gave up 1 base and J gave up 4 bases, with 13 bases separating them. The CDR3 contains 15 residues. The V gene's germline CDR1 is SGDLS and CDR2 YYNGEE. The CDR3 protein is CASSVSGGTSDTQYF. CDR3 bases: TGTGCCAGCAGCGTAAGTGGAGGGACTTCAGATACGCAGTATTTT.

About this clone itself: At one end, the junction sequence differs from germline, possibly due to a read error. The CDR3 nucleotides read TGTGCCAGCAGTTTAATCACTAAAGAGACTCAGTACTTC. Its translation is CASSLITKETQYF. The chain couples TRBV28 to TRBJ2-5, with unresolved D. The CDR3 has 13 residues. CDR1 is MDHEN, CDR2 SYDVKM, per germline. Using reference TRBV28 and TRBJ2-5 for the parts outside the CDR3, the full variable domain is DVKVTQSSRYLVKRTGEKVFLECVQDMDHENMFWYRQDPGLGLRLIYFSYDVKMKEKGDIPEGYSVSREKKERFSLILESASTNQTSMYLCASSLITKETQYFGPGTRLLVL.

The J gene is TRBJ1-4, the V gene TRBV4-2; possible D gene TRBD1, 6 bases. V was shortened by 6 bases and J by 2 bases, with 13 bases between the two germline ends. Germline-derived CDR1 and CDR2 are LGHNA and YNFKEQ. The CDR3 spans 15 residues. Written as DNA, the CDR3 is TGTGCCAGCAGATCTGGGCAGGGGACTAATGAAAAACTGTTTTTT. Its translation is CASRSGQGTNEKLFF.

The DNA of the CDR3 is TGTGCCAGCAGCTTAGTGGGGACAGGGTCCTATGGCTACACCTTC. Its protein product is CASSLVGTGSYGYTF. This sequence joins TRBV7-2 and TRBJ1-2; 9 bases align to TRBD1. J gave up 4 bases and V 1 base, and 4 bases lay outside the gene matches. The CDR3 spans 15 residues. Germline CDR1 SGHTA, CDR2 FQGNSA.

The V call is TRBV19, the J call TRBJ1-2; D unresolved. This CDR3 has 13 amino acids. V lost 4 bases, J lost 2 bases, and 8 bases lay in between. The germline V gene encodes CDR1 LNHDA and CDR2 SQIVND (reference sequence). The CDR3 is CASSTSPNYGYTF. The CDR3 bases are TGTGCCAGTAGTACTAGCCCCAACTATGGCTACACCTTC.

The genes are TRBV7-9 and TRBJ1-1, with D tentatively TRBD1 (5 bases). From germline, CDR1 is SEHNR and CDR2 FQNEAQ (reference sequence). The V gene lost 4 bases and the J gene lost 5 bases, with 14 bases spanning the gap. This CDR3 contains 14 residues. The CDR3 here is CASSYRSVGTEAFF. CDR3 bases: TGTGCCAGCAGCTACAGGAGCGTGGGAACTGAAGCTTTCTTT.

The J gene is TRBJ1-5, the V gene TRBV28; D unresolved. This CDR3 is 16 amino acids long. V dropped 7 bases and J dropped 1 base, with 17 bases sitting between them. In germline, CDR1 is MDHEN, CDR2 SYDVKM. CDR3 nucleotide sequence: TGTGCCAGCACCACGAACCTGCGAGGGAGCAATCAGCCCCAGCATTTT. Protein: CASTTNLRGSNQPQHF.

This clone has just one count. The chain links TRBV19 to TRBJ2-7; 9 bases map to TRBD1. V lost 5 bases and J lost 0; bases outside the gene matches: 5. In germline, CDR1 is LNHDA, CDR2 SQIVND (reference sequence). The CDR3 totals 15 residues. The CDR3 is CASSVPGQGSYEQYF. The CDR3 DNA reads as TGTGCCAGTAGTGTACCGGGACAGGGCTCCTACGAGCAGTACTTC.

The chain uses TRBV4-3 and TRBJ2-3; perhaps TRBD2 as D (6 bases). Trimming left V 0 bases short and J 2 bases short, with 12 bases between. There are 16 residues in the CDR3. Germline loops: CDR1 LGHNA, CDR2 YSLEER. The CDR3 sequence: CASSQDGGTVTDTQYF. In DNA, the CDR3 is TGCGCCAGCAGCCAAGATGGGGGGACGGTCACAGATACGCAGTATTTT.

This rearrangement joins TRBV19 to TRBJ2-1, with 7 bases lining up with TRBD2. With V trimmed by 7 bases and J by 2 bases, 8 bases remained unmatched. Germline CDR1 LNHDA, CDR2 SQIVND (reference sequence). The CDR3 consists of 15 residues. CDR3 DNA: TGTGCCAGTAAATTCGGGGCGGGGGCCTACAATGAGCAGTTCTTC. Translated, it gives CASKFGAGAYNEQFF.

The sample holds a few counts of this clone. The CDR3 bases are TGTGCCAGCAGCTCCATGGGACTAGGAATCGGGGAGCTGTTTTTT. Protein sequence: CASSSMGLGIGELFF. The gene calls are TRBV7-3 and TRBJ2-2; 8 nucleotides match TRBD2. CDR1 SGHTA and CDR2 FQGTGA come from the germline V gene. With 4 bases clipped from V and 7 bases from J, the junction kept 8 bases outside the gene matches. There are 15 residues in the CDR3.

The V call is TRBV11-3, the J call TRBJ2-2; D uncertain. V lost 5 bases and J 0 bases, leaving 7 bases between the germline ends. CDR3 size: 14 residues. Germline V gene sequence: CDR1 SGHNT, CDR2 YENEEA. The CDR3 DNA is TGTGCCAGCAGCGGTCGGTCGAACACCGGGGAGCTGTTTTTT. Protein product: CASSGRSNTGELFF.

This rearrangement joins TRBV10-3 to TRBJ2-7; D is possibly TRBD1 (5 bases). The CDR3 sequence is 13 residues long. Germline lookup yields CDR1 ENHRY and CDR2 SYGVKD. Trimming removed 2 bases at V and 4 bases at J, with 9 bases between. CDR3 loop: CAISEGAPYEQYF. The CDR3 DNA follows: TGTGCCATCAGTGAGGGGGCCCCATACGAGCAGTACTTC.

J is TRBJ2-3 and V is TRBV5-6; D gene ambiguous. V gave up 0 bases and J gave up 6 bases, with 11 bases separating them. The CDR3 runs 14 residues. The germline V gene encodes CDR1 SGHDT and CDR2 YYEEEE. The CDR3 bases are TGTGCCAGCAGCTTGGAGGTGCAGGCGGATACGCAGTATTTT. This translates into CASSLEVQADTQYF.

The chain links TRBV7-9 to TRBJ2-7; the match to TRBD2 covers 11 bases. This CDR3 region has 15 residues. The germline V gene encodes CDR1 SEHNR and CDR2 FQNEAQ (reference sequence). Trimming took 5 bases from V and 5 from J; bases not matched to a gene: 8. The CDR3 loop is CASSPRLAGRHEQYF. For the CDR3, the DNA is TGTGCCAGCAGCCCCCGACTAGCGGGACGGCACGAGCAGTACTTC.

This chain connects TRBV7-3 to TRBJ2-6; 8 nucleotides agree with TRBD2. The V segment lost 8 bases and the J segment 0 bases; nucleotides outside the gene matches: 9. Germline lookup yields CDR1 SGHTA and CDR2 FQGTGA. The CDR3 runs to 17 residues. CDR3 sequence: CASAQRERVSGANVLTF. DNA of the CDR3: TGTGCCAGCGCCCAGCGGGAGCGGGTCTCTGGGGCCAACGTCCTGACTTTC.